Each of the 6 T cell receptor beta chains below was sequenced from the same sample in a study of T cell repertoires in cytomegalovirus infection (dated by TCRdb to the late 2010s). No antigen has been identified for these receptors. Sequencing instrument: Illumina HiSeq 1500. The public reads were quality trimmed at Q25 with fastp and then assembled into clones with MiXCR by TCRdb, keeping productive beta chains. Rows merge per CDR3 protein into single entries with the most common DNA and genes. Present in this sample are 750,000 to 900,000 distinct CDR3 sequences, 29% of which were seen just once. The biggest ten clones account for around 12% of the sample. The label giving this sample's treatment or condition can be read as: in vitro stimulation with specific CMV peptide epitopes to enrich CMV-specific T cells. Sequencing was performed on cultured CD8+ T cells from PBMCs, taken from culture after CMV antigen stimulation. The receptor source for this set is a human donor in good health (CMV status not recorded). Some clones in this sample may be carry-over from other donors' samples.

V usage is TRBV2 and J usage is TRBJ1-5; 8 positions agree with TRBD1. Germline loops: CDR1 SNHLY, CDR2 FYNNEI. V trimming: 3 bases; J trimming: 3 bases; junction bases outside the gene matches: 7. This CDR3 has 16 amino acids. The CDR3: CASSDATGAINQPQHF. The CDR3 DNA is TGTGCCAGCAGTGACGCGACAGGGGCCATCAATCAGCCCCAGCATTTT.

The CDR3 here is CASSPIEDNSPLHF. The CDR3 region has the DNA TGTGCCAGCAGTCCCATCGAAGACAATTCACCCCTCCACTTT. This sequence joins TRBV27 and TRBJ1-6, with D uncertain. V was trimmed by 5 bases and J by 7 bases, leaving 12 bases between them. The CDR3 is 14 amino acids. Germline loops: CDR1 MNHEY, CDR2 SMNVEV (reference sequence).

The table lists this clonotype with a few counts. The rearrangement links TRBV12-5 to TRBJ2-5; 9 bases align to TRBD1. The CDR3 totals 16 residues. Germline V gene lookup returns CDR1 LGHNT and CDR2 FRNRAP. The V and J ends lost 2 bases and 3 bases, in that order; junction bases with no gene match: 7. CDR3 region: CASGLYRGQTKETQYF. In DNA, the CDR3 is TGTGCTAGTGGTTTGTACAGGGGGCAAACAAAAGAGACCCAGTACTTC. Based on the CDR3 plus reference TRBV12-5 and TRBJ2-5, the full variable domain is DARVTQTPRHKVTEMGQEVTMRCQPILGHNTVFWYRQTMMQGLELLAYFRNRAPLDDSGMPKDRFSAEMPDATLATLKIQPSEPRDSAVYFCASGLYRGQTKETQYFGPGTRLLVL.

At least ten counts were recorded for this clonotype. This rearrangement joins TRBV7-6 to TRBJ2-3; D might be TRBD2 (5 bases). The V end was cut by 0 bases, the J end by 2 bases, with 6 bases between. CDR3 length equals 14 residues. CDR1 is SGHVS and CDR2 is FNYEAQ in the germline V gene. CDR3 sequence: CASSLASATDTQYF. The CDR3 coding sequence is TGTGCCAGCAGCTTAGCTAGCGCCACAGATACGCAGTATTTT.

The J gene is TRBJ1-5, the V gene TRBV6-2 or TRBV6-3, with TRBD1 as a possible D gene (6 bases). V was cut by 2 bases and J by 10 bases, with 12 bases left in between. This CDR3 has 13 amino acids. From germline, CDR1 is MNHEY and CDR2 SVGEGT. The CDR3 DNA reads TGTGCCAGCAGTTACCCGGGACAACGACCCCAGCATTTT. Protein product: CASSYPGQRPQHF.

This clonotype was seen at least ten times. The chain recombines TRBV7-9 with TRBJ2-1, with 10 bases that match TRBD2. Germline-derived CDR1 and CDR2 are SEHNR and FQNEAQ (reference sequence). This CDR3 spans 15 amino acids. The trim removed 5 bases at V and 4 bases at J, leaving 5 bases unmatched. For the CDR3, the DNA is TGTGCCAGCAGCCCACTAGCGGGGAGTTACAATGAGCAGTTCTTC. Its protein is CASSPLAGSYNEQFF.